This record looks at one T cell receptor beta chain sequence and its context. The donors, aged roughly 6 to 100, were healthy Caucasians from Russia. A sample-barcoded 5' primer and a J-beta primer mix were used in a second PCR of about 7 to 12 cycles. MiXCR, run by TCRdb on the 5' RACE reads, gives a single entry per CDR3 protein. The data show about 1.1 million distinct CDR3 sequences, around two fifths seen once. These data originate in a study of blood T cells in healthy people across ages. Germline-derived CDR1 and CDR2 are LGHNA and YSLEER. The CDR3 extends over 14 amino acids. The V and J genes are TRBV4-3 and TRBJ2-7; D ambiguous. The end of the DNA fits TRBJ2-5 better, so the J call may be wrong. This receptor was identified in a man aged 18 to 35 in good health. The source material was blood. Here the CDR3 DNA reads TGCGCCAGCAGCCAAGATTGGGCCTCGGGGACCCAGTACTTC. It yields the protein CASSQDWASGTQYF.